The 13 T cell receptor beta chains reported below all come from one sample, sequenced in a study of cytomegalovirus exposure and HLA in healthy donors. PCR involved 60 Vbeta and 13 Jbeta primers. Data came from immunoSEQ multiplex PCR; TCRdb stores just in-frame clones and leaves some out. The data contain around 63,000 clones, roughly 75% of them singletons. The sample was PBMCs. The receptor source for this set is a man in his sixties in good health and CMV-seropositive.

In DNA, the CDR3 is TGTGCCAGCAGCTGGACAGGGGCCTACACTGAAGCTTTCTTT. This gives the protein CASSWTGAYTEAFF. The chain couples TRBV27 to TRBJ1-1, with 9 bases fitting TRBD1. CDR3 size: 14 residues. V shed 6 bases and J 3 bases; nucleotides not matched to a gene: 5. Germline V gene sequence: CDR1 MNHEY, CDR2 SMNVEV (reference sequence).

This chain connects TRBV19 to TRBJ2-2, with a tentative D call TRBD1 (6 bases). Germline lookup yields CDR1 LNHDA and CDR2 SQIVND (reference sequence). Deletions cut 7 bases from V and 6 bases from J, with 12 bases between. The CDR3 covers 13 residues. The CDR3 loop is CASTKTGPGELFF. For the CDR3, the DNA is TGTGCCAGTACTAAAACAGGGCCCGGGGAGCTGTTTTTT.

The V and J genes are TRBV5-4 and TRBJ2-1, with TRBD1 identical over 10 bases. Germline lookup yields CDR1 SGHNT and CDR2 YYREEE (reference sequence). Losses at the gene ends were 0 bases for V and 6 bases for J; bases not matched to a gene: 9. The CDR3 is 17 residues long. This CDR3 reads CASSLVFLTGGRNEQFF. CDR3 in DNA: TGTGCCAGCAGCTTGGTTTTTTTGACAGGGGGCCGCAATGAGCAGTTCTTC.

This chain connects TRBV5-5 to TRBJ1-1; TRBD1 matches 8 bases. V was pared by 2 bases and J by 8 bases, with 8 bases of the junction left unmatched. This CDR3 region has 14 residues. Germline CDR1 and CDR2: SGHKS and YYEKEE (reference sequence). CDR3 sequence reads: CASSFWQGATEAFF. The CDR3 DNA follows: TGTGCCAGCAGCTTCTGGCAGGGGGCGACGGAAGCTTTCTTT.

This clone was counted once. The rearrangement links TRBV6-6 to TRBJ1-5; D perhaps matches TRBD1 (5 bases). CDR1 is MNHNY, CDR2 SVGAGI, per germline (reference sequence). CDR3 size: 14 residues. Trimming took 5 bases from V and 5 from J, leaving 13 bases between them. The DNA for the CDR3 is TGTGCCAGCAGTCACACAGGTTCCGATCAGCCCCAGCATTTT. Its protein is CASSHTGSDQPQHF.

The chain is built from TRBV19 and TRBJ1-1; no clear D gene. The CDR3 has 14 amino acids. The V gene's germline CDR1 is LNHDA and CDR2 SQIVND (reference sequence). V dropped 1 base and J dropped 4 bases, with 10 bases sitting between them. This CDR3 reads CASSIGVEGTEAFF. CDR3 sequence (DNA): TGTGCCAGTAGTATAGGGGTGGAGGGCACTGAAGCTTTCTTT.

DNA of the CDR3: TGCGCCAGCAGTCAGTCTTACCGGGACACCCAAAGCTCCTATAATTCACCCCTCCACTTT. Its protein product is CASSQSYRDTQSSYNSPLHF. The gene calls are TRBV23-1 and TRBJ1-6; D is possibly TRBD1 (6 bases). TRBV23-1 falls under the ORF class, with uncertain function. V lost 3 bases, J lost 0 bases, and 21 bases lay in between. This CDR3 comprises 20 residues.

The CDR3 coding sequence is TGTGCCAGTATCGGCGGGGAAAAACTGTTTTTT. Residues: CASIGGEKLFF. The J gene is TRBJ1-4, the V gene TRBV19, with D unresolved. Germline V gene data show CDR1 as LNHDA and CDR2 as SQIVND (reference sequence). CDR3 length: 11 residues. Trimming pared 7 bases from V and 8 bases from J, leaving 8 bases between.

This chain links TRBV5-6 with TRBJ2-7, with D possibly being TRBD1 (5 bases). Germline values: CDR1 SGHDT, CDR2 YYEEEE. The CDR3 has 15 amino acids. Deletions cut 4 bases from V and 1 base from J, with 15 bases between. The DNA for the CDR3 is TGTGCCAGCAGCGGGGCAAGGGTGACTTCCTACGAGCAGTACTTC. It encodes CASSGARVTSYEQYF.

The chain couples TRBV7-9 to TRBJ2-1; tentative D call: TRBD1 (6 bases). V shed 5 bases and J shed 9 bases, with 20 bases lying between them. The length of the CDR3 is 15 residues. Germline values: CDR1 SEHNR, CDR2 FQNEAQ (reference sequence). CDR3 nucleotides: TGTGCCAGCAGCCAGGGGACATCAATGGGCGGTGAGCAGTTCTTC. Protein sequence: CASSQGTSMGGEQFF.

This chain uses TRBV6-1 with TRBJ1-5; 8 nucleotides match TRBD1. Germline V gene data show CDR1 as MNHNS and CDR2 as SASEGT. Losses at the gene ends were 9 bases for V and 0 bases for J; bases not matched to a gene: 7. This CDR3 has 15 amino acids. This CDR3 is CASAQGGYSNQPQHF. The DNA for the CDR3 is TGTGCCAGTGCACAGGGGGGCTATAGCAATCAGCCCCAGCATTTT.

The chain has TRBV5-8 and TRBJ2-3, with 7 bases that match TRBD2. The junction had 5 bases not matched to a gene; V was cut back by 2 bases and J by 5 bases. The CDR3 sequence is 14 residues long. Looked up from germline, CDR1 is SGHTS and CDR2 is YDEGEE. CDR3 in amino acids: CASSFTSVVDTQYF. The CDR3 region has the DNA TGTGCCAGCAGCTTTACTAGCGTGGTAGATACGCAGTATTTT.

This clone was counted between two and nine times. The V call is TRBV29-1, the J call TRBJ1-2; 7 positions agree with TRBD1. This CDR3 contains 15 residues. The V and J ends lost 4 bases and 5 bases, in that order; junction bases with no gene match: 13. CDR1 and CDR2 (germline): SQVTM, ANQGSEA. CDR3 coding DNA: TGCAGCGTTGGCGGCGACAGGGTTATTCAGTATGGCTACACCTTC. This translates into CSVGGDRVIQYGYTF.